The 5 T cell receptor beta chains below all came from one sample that was sequenced in a study of a mutant IDH1 vaccine in newly diagnosed glioma. The table came from immunoSEQ multiplex PCR; TCRdb's copy has only in-frame clones and leaves some out. The table includes fewer than 55,000 clones, around 60% detected once. Which antigens these TCRs recognize remains unknown. Time point denoted: week 47, end of study. Each dose delivered 300 ug of mutant IDH1 20-mer peptide subcutaneously with imiquimod. This specimen consisted of peripheral blood mononuclear cells (PBMCs), obtained from a glioma patient whose treatment included an IDH1 peptide vaccine. These TCRs come from a middle-aged man with glioma. Some clones in this sample may be carry-over from other donors' samples.

This chain joins TRBV9 and TRBJ1-2, with 7 bases that match TRBD1. Losses at the gene ends were 6 bases for V and 4 bases for J; bases not matched to a gene: 3. The CDR3 covers 12 residues. CDR1 and CDR2 (germline): SGDLS, YYNGEE. DNA of the CDR3: TGTGCCAGCACCCGACAGGGCTATGGCTACACCTTC. Translated: CASTRQGYGYTF.

The CDR3 bases are TGCGCCAGCAGCCAAGATCCAGCGGGGGTCACCGGGGAGCTGTTTTTT. This encodes CASSQDPAGVTGELFF. V and J are TRBV4-1 and TRBJ2-2; 8 nucleotides line up with TRBD2. Unmatched junction bases numbered 4, after V lost 0 bases and J lost 4 bases. Germline CDR1 and CDR2: MGHRA and YSYEKL. This CDR3 has 16 residues.

The chain is built from TRBV4-1 and TRBJ2-7; the D gene is possibly TRBD1 (6 bases). The CDR3 spans 14 residues. CDR1 and CDR2 (germline): MGHRA, YSYEKL. Deletions cut 5 bases from V and 1 base from J, with 12 bases between. This CDR3 is CASSYPGQSYEQYF. For the CDR3, the DNA is TGCGCCAGCAGCTATCCCGGACAGTCCTACGAGCAGTACTTC.

This chain uses TRBV30 with TRBJ2-3; D is perhaps TRBD1 or TRBD2 (6 bases each). The germline V and J ends were trimmed by 3 bases and 5 bases, with 12 bases remaining between them. The CDR3 has 13 residues. CDR1 and CDR2 from the germline V gene are GTSNPN and SVGIG (reference sequence). The CDR3 DNA follows: TGTGCCTGGAGGGGGGGCTTAAGAGATACGCAGTATTTT. Amino acid sequence: CAWRGGLRDTQYF.

J is TRBJ2-7 and V is TRBV27; the D is unclear. Germline lookup yields CDR1 MNHEY and CDR2 SMNVEV (reference sequence). The V end was cut by 8 bases, the J end by 3 bases, with 8 bases between. The CDR3 spans 11 residues. CDR3 residues: CASVKGYEQYF. CDR3 sequence (DNA): TGTGCCAGCGTCAAGGGCTACGAGCAGTACTTC.